The source of this T cell receptor (beta chain) is a study of cytomegalovirus exposure and HLA in healthy donors. Germline V CDR1 and CDR2: LGHNA, YSLEER. V gave up 0 bases and J gave up 0 bases, with 9 bases separating them. The CDR3 is made up of 16 amino acids. This clone has only one observation. Profiled with immunoSEQ multiplex PCR; TCRdb holds only in-frame clones, not every one. Of 100,000 to 150,000 clones in the sample, 85% to 90% were seen once. The genes are TRBV4-3 and TRBJ2-1, with D possibly matching TRBD2 (5 bases). Sequenced input: PBMCs. This sequence was found in a woman aged 18 to 35 in good health and CMV-seronegative. CDR3 sequence (DNA): TGCGCCAGCAGCCAAGATTCGAGGGACTCCTACAATGAGCAGTTCTTC. It encodes CASSQDSRDSYNEQFF.